These T cell receptor beta chains were read from a single sample in a study of T cells in Graves' hyperthyroidism and ophthalmopathy. MiXCR was run by TCRdb on the multiplex PCR reads, yielding one entry per CDR3 protein. The sample consists of 550,000 to 800,000 distinct CDR3 sequences, 16% of them appearing once. The sample taken for sequencing was blood. The receptors originated from a man between 18 and 35 years old with Graves' hyperthyroidism. Both conserved end residues are part of each CDR3. Fields, in order: CDR3 protein, CDR3 DNA, J gene, clone size, V gene, D gene. A D gene is named only where the DNA matches it firmly. Only some rows state a clone size, as once, few, many or a class for expanded clones.

CASSGAPAYEQYF | TGTGCCAGCAGTGGGGCACCAGCCTACGAGCAGTACTTC | TRBJ2-7 | many | TRBV6-1 | NA
CASLGRTSGGDEQFF | TGTGCCAGCCTGGGAAGGACTAGCGGGGGCGATGAGCAGTTCTTC | TRBJ2-1 | few | TRBV11-2 | TRBD2
CASSQGGVDTQYF | TGTGCCAGCAGCCAGGGAGGGGTAGATACGCAGTATTTT | TRBJ2-3 | many | TRBV2 | TRBD2
CASSPPRDSYYNSPLHF | TGTGCCAGCAGTCCCCCGCGGGACTCCTACTATAATTCACCCCTCCACTTT | TRBJ1-6 | many | TRBV28 | NA
CASTLGSNEAFF | TGTGCCAGCACTCTAGGAAGCAATGAAGCTTTCTTT | TRBJ1-1 | few | TRBV2 | NA
CASSPPHGLAGGTDTQYF | TGTGCCAGCAGCCCTCCCCACGGACTAGCGGGGGGGACAGATACGCAGTATTTT | TRBJ2-3 | NA | TRBV7-9 | TRBD2
CATSDPTGQESTGELFF | TGTGCCACCAGTGACCCAACAGGTCAAGAATCCACCGGGGAGCTGTTTTTT | TRBJ2-2 | NA | TRBV24-1 | NA
CAWMGSARPGEKLFF | TGTGCCTGGATGGGGTCGGCTCGCCCAGGTGAAAAACTGTTTTTT | TRBJ1-4 | many | TRBV30 | NA
CSAAGTATYEQYF | TGCAGTGCCGCCGGGACAGCCACCTACGAGCAGTACTTC | TRBJ2-7 | many | TRBV20-1 | TRBD1
CASRDRDGSYSNQPQHF | TGTGCCAGCAGGGACCGGGACGGATCCTATAGCAATCAGCCCCAGCATTTT | TRBJ1-5 | many | TRBV6-1 | NA
CASNSQGRNGYTF | TGTGCCAGCAATTCCCAGGGTCGGAATGGCTACACCTTC | TRBJ1-2 | many | TRBV6-2/TRBV6-3 | NA
CASSEKRSAYNEQFF | TGTGCCAGCAGTGAGAAGAGGTCGGCGTACAATGAGCAGTTCTTC | TRBJ2-1 | NA | TRBV6-1 | NA